The 10 T cell receptor beta chains below come from one sample, sequenced in a study of cytomegalovirus exposure and HLA in healthy donors. Primers for the PCR totalled 60 Vbeta and 13 Jbeta. Profiled with immunoSEQ multiplex PCR; TCRdb holds only in-frame clones, not every one. The table has approximately 140,000 clones, around 65% seen once. The sequencing sample was made of PBMCs. The receptors were sampled from a male donor in good health and CMV-seronegative.

The chain carries TRBV2 and TRBJ2-7; 8 bases align to TRBD2. Per germline, CDR1 SNHLY and CDR2 FYNNEI. With V trimmed by 11 bases and J by 2 bases, 8 bases remained unmatched. CDR3 length: 13 residues. CDR3 sequence: CAAGRGEAYEQYF. CDR3 in DNA: TGTGCCGCCGGGAGGGGGGAGGCCTACGAGCAGTACTTC.

Only a few counts were recorded for this clone. The chain joins TRBV7-7 to TRBJ2-1; 8 bases agree with TRBD2. The CDR3 is 16 amino acids. Unmatched junction bases numbered 8, after V lost 0 bases and J lost 7 bases. The germline V gene has CDR1 SSHAT and CDR2 FNYEAQ (reference sequence). The chain's CDR3 is CASSLAGPGGLNEQFF. As DNA, the CDR3 is TGTGCCAGCAGCTTAGCAGGACCGGGGGGGCTAAATGAGCAGTTCTTC.

This sequence joins TRBV5-1 and TRBJ2-2; D is unclear. V was trimmed by 4 bases and J by 3 bases, leaving 16 bases between them. Germline V gene data show CDR1 as SGHRS and CDR2 as YFSETQ. The CDR3 is made up of 16 amino acids. The CDR3 coding sequence is TGCGCCAGCAGCCTAGACGCCGGGTCCGACACCGGGGAGCTGTTTTTT. It translates to CASSLDAGSDTGELFF.

This clone was picked up a small number of times. The V call is TRBV15, the J call TRBJ2-5; D is possibly TRBD1 (5 bases). Germline CDR1 LNHNV, CDR2 YYDKDF (reference sequence). V was shortened by 0 bases and J by 3 bases, with 11 bases between the two germline ends. The CDR3 sequence is 15 residues long. The CDR3 nucleotides read TGTGCCACCAGCAGAGATCTGGGCAGGGAAGAGACCCAGTACTTC. Protein sequence: CATSRDLGREETQYF.

This clone occurred a few times. The chain couples TRBV12-5 to TRBJ2-7; 9 bases are a match to TRBD1. Germline V lookup: CDR1 LGHNT, CDR2 FRNRAP. With V trimmed by 6 bases and J by 3 bases, 15 bases remained unmatched. The CDR3 loop spans 17 amino acids. The DNA for the CDR3 is TGTGCTAGTGGCCCAGGGGTGGGACAGGGTAAAGGCTACGAGCAGTACTTC. This codes for CASGPGVGQGKGYEQYF.

The gene calls are TRBV30 and TRBJ2-5; D is perhaps TRBD2 (7 bases). The CDR3 is made up of 12 amino acids. V shed 2 bases and J shed 6 bases, with 10 bases lying between them. Germline V gene sequence: CDR1 GTSNPN, CDR2 SVGIG (reference sequence). CDR3 sequence reads: CAWSRGDKTQYF. For the CDR3, the DNA is TGTGCCTGGAGTCGGGGGGACAAGACCCAGTACTTC.

This clone was found once. The CDR3 here is CASSQATGRAGEQYF. The CDR3 coding sequence is TGCGCCAGCAGCCAAGCGACAGGCCGGGCGGGCGAGCAGTACTTC. V is TRBV4-1 and J is TRBJ2-7; D is possibly TRBD1 (6 bases). The CDR3 contains 15 residues. Germline V gene lookup returns CDR1 MGHRA and CDR2 YSYEKL. Trimming took 1 base from V and 6 from J, leaving 16 bases between them.

This chain uses TRBV27 with TRBJ2-1; 8 bases map to TRBD2. CDR3 size: 12 residues. Germline V gene lookup returns CDR1 MNHEY and CDR2 SMNVEV (reference sequence). Trimming took 8 bases from V and 7 from J; bases not matched to a gene: 4. DNA for the CDR3: TGTGCCAGCGGCGGGGGGTTGAATGAGCAGTTCTTC. Translation gives CASGGGLNEQFF.

CDR3 in DNA: TGTGCCAGCAGCATGCGGGGGGGTAGCACAGATACGCAGTATTTT. As protein: CASSMRGGSTDTQYF. The chain joins TRBV9 to TRBJ2-3, with 9 bases lining up with TRBD2. V was clipped by 4 bases and J by 0 bases; unmatched bases: 3. CDR1 and CDR2 (germline): SGDLS, YYNGEE. The CDR3 spans 15 residues.

The V and J genes are TRBV7-8 and TRBJ2-3; TRBD1 matches 8 bases. This CDR3 has 15 amino acids. The ends lost 3 bases at V and 1 base at J; junction bases unmatched: 3. The germline gives CDR1 SGHVS, CDR2 FQNEAQ. The DNA of the CDR3 is TGTGCCAGCAGCTTGACAGGGGTTGGCACAGATACGCAGTATTTT. The encoded protein is CASSLTGVGTDTQYF. The full variable domain, in which reference TRBV7-8 and TRBJ2-3 provide the parts outside the CDR3, is GAGVSQSPRYKVAKRGQDVALRCDPISGHVSLFWYQQALGQGPEFLTYFQNEAQLDKSGLPSDRFFAERPEGSVSTLKIQRTQQEDSAVYLCASSLTGVGTDTQYFGPGTRLTVL.